This paragraph covers one T cell receptor beta chain sequence. TCRdb ran MiXCR on the 5' RACE reads and lists one entry per CDR3 protein. The data show around 450,000 distinct CDR3 sequences, approximately 25% seen once. The CDR3 has 16 residues. Germline V gene lookup returns CDR1 SGHRS and CDR2 YFSETQ. The V and J ends lost 4 bases and 1 base respectively, with 15 bases between them. The data are from a study of T-cell memory formation after mild COVID-19. As for the study in general: TCR clusters largely stayed donor specific.

This receptor was taken from an adult woman who had mild COVID-19 (a few samples of this study predate the infection). Cell type and time point are not known. The chain uses TRBV5-1 and TRBJ2-1; D uncertain. The material sequenced was PBMCs or a T cell subset sorted from them (not recorded which). CDR3 nucleotides: TGCGCCAGCAGCCCCGACCCCTTGGATTCCTACAATGAGCAGTTCTTC. This sequence encodes CASSPDPLDSYNEQFF.